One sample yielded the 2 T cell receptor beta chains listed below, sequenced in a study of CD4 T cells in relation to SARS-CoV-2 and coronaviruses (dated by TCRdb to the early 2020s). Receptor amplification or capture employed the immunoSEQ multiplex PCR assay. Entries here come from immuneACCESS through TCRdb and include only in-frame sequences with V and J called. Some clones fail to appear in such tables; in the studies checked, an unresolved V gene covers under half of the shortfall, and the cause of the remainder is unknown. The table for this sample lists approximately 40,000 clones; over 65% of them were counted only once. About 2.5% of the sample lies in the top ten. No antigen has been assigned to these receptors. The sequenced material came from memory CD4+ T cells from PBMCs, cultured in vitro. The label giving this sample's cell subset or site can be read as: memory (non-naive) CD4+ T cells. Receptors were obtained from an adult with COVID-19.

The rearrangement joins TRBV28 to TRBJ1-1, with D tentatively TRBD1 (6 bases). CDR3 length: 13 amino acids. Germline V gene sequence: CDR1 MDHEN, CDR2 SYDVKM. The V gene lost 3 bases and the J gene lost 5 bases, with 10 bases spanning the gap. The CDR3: CASSFQGRTEAFF. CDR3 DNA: TGTGCCAGCAGTTTTCAGGGGCGGACTGAAGCTTTCTTT. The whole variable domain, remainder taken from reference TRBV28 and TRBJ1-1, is DVKVTQSSRYLVKRTGEKVFLECVQDMDHENMFWYRQDPGLGLRLIYFSYDVKMKEKGDIPEGYSVSREKKERFSLILESASTNQTSMYLCASSFQGRTEAFFGQGTRLTVV.

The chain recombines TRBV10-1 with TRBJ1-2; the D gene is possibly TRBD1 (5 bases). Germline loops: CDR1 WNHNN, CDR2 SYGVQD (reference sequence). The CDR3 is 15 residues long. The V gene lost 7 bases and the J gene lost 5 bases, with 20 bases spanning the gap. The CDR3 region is CASKGPHLILYGYTF. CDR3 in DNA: TGCGCCAGCAAGGGACCGCATCTGATTTTGTATGGCTACACCTTC.